The clone carrying this TCR beta chain was counted once. TCRdb's copy holds only in-frame clones and misses some; the assay was immunoSEQ multiplex PCR. This repertoire shows under 200,000 clones, over 70% found once; its top ten account for 6.9%. These data come from a study of blood T cell repertoires in COVID-19. The germline V gene encodes CDR1 SGHNT and CDR2 YYREEE (reference sequence). The CDR3 consists of 14 residues. V lost 4 bases to trimming and J lost 4 bases, with 11 bases between them. Sequencing input: peripheral blood. This chain connects TRBV5-4 to TRBJ2-2, with D maybe TRBD1 (6 bases). This TCR was recovered from a man between 60 and 70 years old with acute or convalescent COVID-19. CDR3 nucleotides: TGTGCCAGCAGCATCTGGACAGCCACCGGGGAGCTGTTTTTT. It yields the protein CASSIWTATGELFF.